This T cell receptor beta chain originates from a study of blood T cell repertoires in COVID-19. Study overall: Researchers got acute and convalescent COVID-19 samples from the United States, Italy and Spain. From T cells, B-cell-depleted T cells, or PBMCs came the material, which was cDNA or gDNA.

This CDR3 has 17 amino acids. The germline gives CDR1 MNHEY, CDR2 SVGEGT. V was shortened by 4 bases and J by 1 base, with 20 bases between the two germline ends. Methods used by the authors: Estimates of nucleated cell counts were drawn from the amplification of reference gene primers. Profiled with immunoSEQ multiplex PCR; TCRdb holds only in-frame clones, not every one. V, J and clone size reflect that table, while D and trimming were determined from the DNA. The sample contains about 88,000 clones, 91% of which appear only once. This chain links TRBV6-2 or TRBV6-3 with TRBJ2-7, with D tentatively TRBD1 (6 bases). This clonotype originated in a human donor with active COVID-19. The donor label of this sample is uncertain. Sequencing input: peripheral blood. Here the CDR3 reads CASSLGAPGHLSYEQYF. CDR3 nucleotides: TGTGCCAGCAGTTTAGGGGCCCCGGGACACTTATCCTACGAGCAGTACTTC.